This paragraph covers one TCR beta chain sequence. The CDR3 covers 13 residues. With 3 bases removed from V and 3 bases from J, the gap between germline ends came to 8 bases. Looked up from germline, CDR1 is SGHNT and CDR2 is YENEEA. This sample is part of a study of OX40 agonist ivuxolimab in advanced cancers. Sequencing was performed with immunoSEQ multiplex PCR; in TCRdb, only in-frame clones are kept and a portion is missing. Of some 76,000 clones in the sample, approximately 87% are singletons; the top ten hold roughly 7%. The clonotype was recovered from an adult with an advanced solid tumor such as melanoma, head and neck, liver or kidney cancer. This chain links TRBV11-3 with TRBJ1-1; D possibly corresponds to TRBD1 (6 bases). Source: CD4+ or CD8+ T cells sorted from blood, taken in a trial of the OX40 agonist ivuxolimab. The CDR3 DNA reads TGTGCCAGCAGCTTCAGGGGATACACTGAAGCTTTCTTT. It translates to CASSFRGYTEAFF.